These 26 T cell receptor beta chains originate from one sample sequenced in a study of OX40 agonist ivuxolimab in advanced cancers. Assay used: immunoSEQ multiplex PCR; TCRdb lists only in-frame clones, some missing. The repertoire holds about 46,000 clones, with 91% as singletons. The sequencing used CD4+ or CD8+ T cells sorted from blood, collected in a trial of the OX40 agonist ivuxolimab. The receptors were sampled from an adult with an advanced solid tumor such as melanoma, head and neck, liver or kidney cancer.

The V call is TRBV19, the J call TRBJ1-1, with D unresolved. This CDR3 is 13 amino acids long. Germline assignment: CDR1 LNHDA and CDR2 SQIVND (reference sequence). Trimming pared 3 bases from V and 1 base from J, leaving 6 bases between. The CDR3 bases are TGTGCCAGTAGTATTCATCAGAACACTGAAGCTTTCTTT. This sequence encodes CASSIHQNTEAFF.

This chain joins TRBV27 and TRBJ2-7; no clear D gene. Germline V CDR1 and CDR2: MNHEY, SMNVEV (reference sequence). The ends were cut back, 4 bases at V and 1 base at J, with 11 bases in the middle. The CDR3 has 14 amino acids. The CDR3: CASSSVGVSYEQYF. CDR3 in DNA: TGTGCCAGCAGTTCGGTTGGCGTTTCCTACGAGCAGTACTTC.

The gene calls are TRBV7-9 and TRBJ2-5; possibly TRBD1 or TRBD2 for D (6 bases each). With 4 bases removed from V and 5 bases from J, the gap between germline ends came to 29 bases. Germline V gene lookup returns CDR1 SEHNR and CDR2 FQNEAQ (reference sequence). The CDR3 extends over 19 amino acids. The CDR3: CASSSLLLPTPSGGETQYF. As DNA, the CDR3 is TGTGCCAGCAGCTCCCTCCTTCTACCGACCCCTTCCGGGGGCGAGACCCAGTACTTC.

V and J are TRBV5-6 and TRBJ2-7, with D possibly called TRBD1 or TRBD2 (6 bases each). Trimming removed 2 bases at V and 3 bases at J, with 9 bases between. CDR3 length: 13 amino acids. Germline CDR1 SGHDT, CDR2 YYEEEE. CDR3 protein: CASSLQGLYEQYF. In DNA form, the CDR3 reads TGTGCCAGCAGCTTACAGGGACTCTACGAGCAGTACTTC. The complete variable domain, with remaining parts taken from reference TRBV5-6 and TRBJ2-7, reads DAGVTQSPTHLIKTRGQQVTLRCSPKSGHDTVSWYQQALGQGPQFIFQYYEEEERQRGNFPDRFSGHQFPNYSSELNVNALLLGDSALYLCASSLQGLYEQYFGPGTRLTVT.

In its sample, this clone was seen once. The V and J genes are TRBV25-1 and TRBJ1-1; D unresolved. V lost 4 bases to trimming and J lost 0 bases, with 12 bases between them. This CDR3 is built from 15 residues. CDR1 and CDR2 (germline): MGHDK, SYGVNS. This CDR3 is CASSAADYMNTEAFF. The CDR3 DNA sequence: TGTGCCAGCAGTGCGGCGGACTACATGAACACTGAAGCTTTCTTT.

The chain combines TRBV4-1 with TRBJ2-7; 10 bases match TRBD2. V was pared by 10 bases and J by 2 bases, with 11 bases of the junction left unmatched. The germline CDR1 and CDR2 sequences are MGHRA and YSYEKL. This CDR3 contains 15 residues. CDR3 region: CANGLAGEAPYEQYF. The CDR3 nucleotides read TGCGCCAACGGTCTAGCGGGAGAAGCCCCCTACGAGCAGTACTTC.

The V gene is TRBV9, the J gene TRBJ2-2; 7 bases line up with TRBD1. Germline assignment: CDR1 SGDLS and CDR2 YYNGEE. Losses at the gene ends were 2 bases for V and 2 bases for J; bases not matched to a gene: 9. The CDR3 contains 17 residues. The chain's CDR3 is CASSVPGQQTNTGELFF. The CDR3 nucleotides are TGTGCCAGCAGCGTTCCGGGACAGCAGACTAACACCGGGGAGCTGTTTTTT.

In its sample, this clone was seen once. The gene calls are TRBV7-9 and TRBJ2-1, with no clear D. V dropped 5 bases and J dropped 8 bases, with 10 bases sitting between them. The CDR3 spans 12 residues. Germline V gene data show CDR1 as SEHNR and CDR2 as FQNEAQ (reference sequence). CDR3 amino acids: CASSPRWYEQFF. In DNA form, the CDR3 reads TGTGCCAGCAGCCCGAGGTGGTATGAGCAGTTCTTC. The whole variable domain, filled in from reference TRBV7-9 and TRBJ2-1, reads DTGVSQNPRHKITKRGQNVTFRCDPISEHNRLYWYRQTLGQGPEFLTYFQNEAQLEKSRLLSDRFSAERPKGSFSTLEIQRTEQGDSAMYLCASSPRWYEQFFGPGTRLTVL.

In its sample, this clone was seen once. This rearrangement joins TRBV10-3 to TRBJ1-1; D unclear. This CDR3 has 12 amino acids. V was shortened by 3 bases and J by 4 bases, with 6 bases between the two germline ends. The germline V gene encodes CDR1 ENHRY and CDR2 SYGVKD. In nucleotides, the CDR3 is TGTGCCATCAGTGAAGGAGGCACTGAAGCTTTCTTT. Translation gives CAISEGGTEAFF.

This chain joins TRBV28 and TRBJ1-2; D is unresolved. CDR1 MDHEN and CDR2 SYDVKM come from the germline V gene. V was clipped by 6 bases and J by 4 bases, with 12 bases between them. This CDR3 is built from 13 residues. The CDR3 sequence is CASRALAGYGYTF. The CDR3 DNA follows: TGTGCCAGCAGAGCCCTCGCCGGCTATGGCTACACCTTC.

J is TRBJ1-3 and V is TRBV10-3, with D unresolved. Germline V CDR1 and CDR2: ENHRY, SYGVKD. Between the trimmed V and J ends, which lost 2 bases and 7 bases, there was a span of 9 bases. This CDR3 contains 13 residues. Here the CDR3 reads CAISEGVGNTIYF. In DNA form, the CDR3 reads TGTGCCATCAGTGAGGGGGTCGGGAACACCATATATTTT.

V usage is TRBV4-1 and J usage is TRBJ2-3; 8 bases match TRBD2. The CDR3 has 15 residues. The germline CDR1 and CDR2 sequences are MGHRA and YSYEKL. V shed 8 bases, J shed 2 bases, and the junction held 9 bases outside the gene matches. The CDR3 loop reads CASDLVAGNTDTQYF. For the CDR3, the DNA is TGCGCCAGCGACCTAGTAGCGGGGAACACAGATACGCAGTATTTT.

The chain carries TRBV5-6 and TRBJ2-5; 9 nucleotides agree with TRBD1. J gave up 1 base and V 2 bases, and 6 bases lay outside the gene matches. Germline V gene data show CDR1 as SGHDT and CDR2 as YYEEEE. This CDR3 spans 16 amino acids. The CDR3 DNA reads TGTGCCAGCAGCTTCGCCGGGACAGGGCCCCAAGAGACCCAGTACTTC. Protein sequence: CASSFAGTGPQETQYF.

The CDR3 spells CASSSYRDSSYEQYF. The CDR3 bases are TGTGCCAGCAGTTCTTACCGGGACAGCTCCTACGAGCAGTACTTC. The rearrangement joins TRBV28 to TRBJ2-7, with 7 bases that match TRBD1. V shed 4 bases and J 0 bases; nucleotides not matched to a gene: 6. Looked up from germline, CDR1 is MDHEN and CDR2 is SYDVKM. CDR3 length: 15 amino acids.

CDR3 nucleotides: TGTGCCAGCAGCTTTGGGGGGGCCAAAAACATTCAGTACTTC. Protein sequence: CASSFGGAKNIQYF. V gene TRBV11-3 combines with J gene TRBJ2-4; tentative D call: TRBD2 (6 bases). Germline assignment: CDR1 SGHNT and CDR2 YENEEA. The ends were cut back, 3 bases at V and 1 base at J, with 7 bases in the middle. The CDR3 is 14 residues long.

The chain recombines TRBV9 with TRBJ1-1; D gene ambiguous. Germline V gives CDR1 SGDLS, CDR2 YYNGEE. Trimming took 4 bases from V and 0 from J, leaving 7 bases between them. CDR3 size: 13 residues. The CDR3 nucleotides read TGTGCCAGCAGCTTACGGGTGAACACTGAAGCTTTCTTT. This translates into CASSLRVNTEAFF.

The chain carries TRBV9 and TRBJ1-1, with unresolved D. Per germline, CDR1 SGDLS and CDR2 YYNGEE. The CDR3 has 13 residues. V was trimmed by 0 bases and J by 1 base, leaving 4 bases between them. The CDR3 coding sequence is TGTGCCAGCAGCGTAGTGTCGAACACTGAAGCTTTCTTT. Amino acid sequence: CASSVVSNTEAFF. The full variable domain, with the rest looked up from reference TRBV9 and TRBJ1-1, is DSGVTQTPKHLITATGQRVTLRCSPRSGDLSVYWYQQSLDQGLQFLIQYYNGEERAKGNILERFSAQQFPDLHSELNLSSLELGDSALYFCASSVVSNTEAFFGQGTRLTVV.

This chain links TRBV7-6 with TRBJ2-1; TRBD1 matches 7 bases. The CDR3 runs to 16 residues. V was clipped by 1 base and J by 0 bases; unmatched bases: 3. CDR1 and CDR2 from the germline V gene are SGHVS and FNYEAQ. In nucleotides, the CDR3 is TGTGCCAGCAGCTTAGTCAGGGGGAGCTCCTACAATGAGCAGTTCTTC. Translation: CASSLVRGSSYNEQFF.

The J gene is TRBJ2-7, the V gene TRBV5-1; 8 nucleotides match TRBD2. CDR1 and CDR2 (germline): SGHRS, YFSETQ. Unmatched junction bases numbered 8, after V lost 4 bases and J lost 2 bases. The CDR3 runs 15 residues. The CDR3 DNA is TGCGCCAGCAGCCCCCCCCCGGGAGGGCCCTACGAGCAGTACTTC. Translating gives CASSPPPGGPYEQYF.

The chain recombines TRBV29-1 with TRBJ2-1, with D perhaps matching TRBD2 (5 bases). This CDR3 comprises 14 residues. The V end was cut by 1 base, the J end by 2 bases, with 9 bases between. Germline CDR1 and CDR2: SQVTM and ANQGSEA. The chain's CDR3 is CSVEAGGPYNEQFF. DNA for the CDR3: TGCAGCGTTGAAGCCGGAGGCCCCTACAATGAGCAGTTCTTC.

This clone was picked up one time. The J gene is TRBJ1-2, the V gene TRBV4-3; 7 bases map to TRBD1. J gave up 2 bases and V 0 bases, and 3 bases lay outside the gene matches. CDR3 length: 15 amino acids. CDR1 and CDR2 from the germline V gene are LGHNA and YSLEER. The DNA for the CDR3 is TGCGCCAGCAGCCAAGACAGGGGGGACAACTATGGCTACACCTTC. Translating gives CASSQDRGDNYGYTF.

V is TRBV27 and J is TRBJ2-5; no clear D. The CDR3 contains 15 residues. Germline CDR1 and CDR2: MNHEY and SMNVEV (reference sequence). V lost 6 bases, J lost 1 base, and 15 bases lay in between. The CDR3 here is CASSSSGRTQETQYF. In DNA, the CDR3 is TGTGCCAGCAGCTCCTCTGGACGGACCCAAGAGACCCAGTACTTC.

The chain uses TRBV27 and TRBJ2-7; TRBD1 matches at 9 bases. This CDR3 has 16 amino acids. Losses at the gene ends were 5 bases for V and 4 bases for J; bases not matched to a gene: 12. Looked up from germline, CDR1 is MNHEY and CDR2 is SMNVEV (reference sequence). CDR3 nucleotides: TGTGCCAGCAGTCCGGGACAGGGTTTCTTAGTATACGAGCAGTACTTC. As protein: CASSPGQGFLVYEQYF.

V is TRBV11-1 and J is TRBJ2-5; possibly TRBD1 for D (5 bases). Germline loops: CDR1 SGHAT, CDR2 FQDESV (reference sequence). With 6 bases removed from V and 3 bases from J, the gap between germline ends came to 14 bases. The CDR3 spans 14 residues. The CDR3 loop reads CASSRAGSEETQYF. In DNA form, the CDR3 reads TGTGCCAGCAGTCGAGCAGGGTCCGAAGAGACCCAGTACTTC. Full variable domain (outside the CDR3, taken from reference TRBV11-1 and TRBJ2-5): EAEVAQSPRYKITEKSQAVAFWCDPISGHATLYWYRQILGQGPELLVQFQDESVVDDSQLPKDRFSAERLKGVDSTLKIQPAELGDSAMYLCASSRAGSEETQYFGPGTRLLVL.

V usage is TRBV4-1 and J usage is TRBJ2-5; 8 bases line up with TRBD2. This CDR3 has 17 residues. Germline V gene lookup returns CDR1 MGHRA and CDR2 YSYEKL. Losses at the gene ends were 0 bases for V and 1 base for J; bases not matched to a gene: 7. The CDR3 DNA sequence: TGCGCCAGCAGCCAAGAACCGGGGGGGATCTTCCAAGAGACCCAGTACTTC. Translation gives CASSQEPGGIFQETQYF.

This chain uses TRBV28 with TRBJ2-2; 7 bases match TRBD2. V lost 1 base and J lost 5; bases outside the gene matches: 7. This CDR3 contains 16 residues. CDR1 is MDHEN, CDR2 SYDVKM, per germline. The CDR3 DNA sequence: TGTGCCAGCAGTTTATACCCGGGGGAGGGGACCGGGGAGCTGTTTTTT. It translates to CASSLYPGEGTGELFF.